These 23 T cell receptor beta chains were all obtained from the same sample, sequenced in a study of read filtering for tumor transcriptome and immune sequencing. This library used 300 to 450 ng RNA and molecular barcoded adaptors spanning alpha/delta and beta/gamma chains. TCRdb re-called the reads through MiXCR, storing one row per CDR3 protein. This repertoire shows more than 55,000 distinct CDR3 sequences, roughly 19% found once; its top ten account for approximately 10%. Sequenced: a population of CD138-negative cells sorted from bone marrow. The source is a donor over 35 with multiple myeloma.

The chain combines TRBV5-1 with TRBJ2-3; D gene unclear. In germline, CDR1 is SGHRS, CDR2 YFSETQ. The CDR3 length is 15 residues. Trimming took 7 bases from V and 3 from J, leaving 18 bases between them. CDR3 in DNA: TGCGCCAGCGCGGTACTAATACCGTTAACAGATACGCAGTATTTT. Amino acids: CASAVLIPLTDTQYF.

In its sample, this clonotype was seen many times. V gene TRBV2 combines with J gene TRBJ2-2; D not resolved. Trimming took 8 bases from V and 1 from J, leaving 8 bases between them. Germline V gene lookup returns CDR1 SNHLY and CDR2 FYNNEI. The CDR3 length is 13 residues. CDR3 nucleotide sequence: TGTGCCAGCCGATGGGAGAACACCGGGGAGCTGTTTTTT. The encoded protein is CASRWENTGELFF. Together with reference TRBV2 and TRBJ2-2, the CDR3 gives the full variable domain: EPEVTQTPSHQVTQMGQEVILRCVPISNHLYFYWYRQILGQKVEFLVSFYNNEISEKSEIFDDQFSVERPDGSNFTLKIRSTKLEDSAMYFCASRWENTGELFFGEGSRLTVL.

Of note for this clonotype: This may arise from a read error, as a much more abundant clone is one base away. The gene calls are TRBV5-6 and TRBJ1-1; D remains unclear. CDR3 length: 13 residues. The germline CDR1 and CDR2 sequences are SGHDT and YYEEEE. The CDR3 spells CASSLMEITVAFF. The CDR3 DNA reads TGTGCCAGCAGCTTAATGGAGATAACTGTAGCTTTCTTT.

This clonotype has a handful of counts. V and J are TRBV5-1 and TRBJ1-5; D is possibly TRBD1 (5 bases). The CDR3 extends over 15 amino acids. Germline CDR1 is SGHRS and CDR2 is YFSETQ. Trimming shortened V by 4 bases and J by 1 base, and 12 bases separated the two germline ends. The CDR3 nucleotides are TGCGCCAGCAGCCCCCTGGGGGGGAGCAATCAGCCCCAGCATTTT. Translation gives CASSPLGGSNQPQHF.

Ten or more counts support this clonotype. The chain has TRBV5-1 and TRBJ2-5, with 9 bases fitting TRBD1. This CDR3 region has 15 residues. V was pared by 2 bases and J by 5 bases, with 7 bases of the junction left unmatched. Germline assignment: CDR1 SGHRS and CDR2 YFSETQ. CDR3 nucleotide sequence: TGCGCCAGCAGCTTTATGACAGGGGGTTACGAGACCCAGTACTTC. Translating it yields CASSFMTGGYETQYF.

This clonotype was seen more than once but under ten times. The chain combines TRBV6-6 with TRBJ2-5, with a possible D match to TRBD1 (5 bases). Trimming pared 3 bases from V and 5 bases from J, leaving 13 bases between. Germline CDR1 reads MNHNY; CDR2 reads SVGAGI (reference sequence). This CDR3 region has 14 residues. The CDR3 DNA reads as TGTGCCAGCAGTTATGGGGCTAGTGGCGAGACCCAGTACTTC. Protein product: CASSYGASGETQYF.

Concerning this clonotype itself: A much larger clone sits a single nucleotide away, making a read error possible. The CDR3 DNA reads TGCGCCAGCAGCTTGGCTGGGGCGGAAGAGACCCAGCACTTC. It translates to CASSLAGAEETQHF. The rearrangement joins TRBV5-1 to TRBJ2-5; TRBD1 might be the D (5 bases). Germline assignment: CDR1 SGHRS and CDR2 YFSETQ. This CDR3 region has 14 residues.

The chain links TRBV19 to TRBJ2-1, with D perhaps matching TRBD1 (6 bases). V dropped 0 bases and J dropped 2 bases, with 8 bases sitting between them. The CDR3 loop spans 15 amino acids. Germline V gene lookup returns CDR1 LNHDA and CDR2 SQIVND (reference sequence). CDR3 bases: TGTGCCAGTAGTATAGACAGGGGAACCTACAATGAGCAGTTCTTC. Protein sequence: CASSIDRGTYNEQFF.

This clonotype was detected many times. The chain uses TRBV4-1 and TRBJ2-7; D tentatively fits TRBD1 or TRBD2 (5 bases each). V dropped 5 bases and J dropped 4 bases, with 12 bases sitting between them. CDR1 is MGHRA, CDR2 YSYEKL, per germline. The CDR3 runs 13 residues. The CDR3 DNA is TGCGCCAGCAGCGACGGGAAGGGGTACGAGCAGTACTTC. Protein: CASSDGKGYEQYF.

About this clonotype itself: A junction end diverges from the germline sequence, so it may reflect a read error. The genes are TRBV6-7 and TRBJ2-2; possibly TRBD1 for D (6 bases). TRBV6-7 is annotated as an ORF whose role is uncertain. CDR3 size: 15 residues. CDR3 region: CDSTTGRTSPGELFF. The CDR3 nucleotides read TGTGACAGCACGACAGGAAGGACCTCCCCCGGGGAGCTGTTTTTT.

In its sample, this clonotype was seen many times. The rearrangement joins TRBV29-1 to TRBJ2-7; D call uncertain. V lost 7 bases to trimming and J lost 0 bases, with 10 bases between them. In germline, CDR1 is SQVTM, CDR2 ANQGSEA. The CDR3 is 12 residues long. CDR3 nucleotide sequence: TGCAGCGCCCGGACCGACTCCTACGAGCAGTACTTC. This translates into CSARTDSYEQYF.

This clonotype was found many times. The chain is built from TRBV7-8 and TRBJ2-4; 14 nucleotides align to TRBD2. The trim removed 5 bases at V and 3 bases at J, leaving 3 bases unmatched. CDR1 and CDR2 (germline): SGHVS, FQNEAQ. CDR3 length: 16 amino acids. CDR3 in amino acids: CASSRTSGGLKNIQYF. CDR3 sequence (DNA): TGTGCCAGCAGCAGGACTAGCGGGGGGCTCAAAAACATTCAGTACTTC.

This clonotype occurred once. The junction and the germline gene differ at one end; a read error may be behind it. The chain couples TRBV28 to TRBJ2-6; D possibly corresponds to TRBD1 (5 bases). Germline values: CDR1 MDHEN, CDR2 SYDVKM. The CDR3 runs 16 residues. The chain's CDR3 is CVSSLLAELGADVLTF. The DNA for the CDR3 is TGTGTCAGCAGTTTATTGGCGGAGCTTGGGGCCGACGTCCTGACTTTC. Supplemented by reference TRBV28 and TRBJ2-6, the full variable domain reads DVKVTQSSRYLVKRTGEKVFLECVQDMDHENMFWYRQDPGLGLRLIYFSYDVKMKEKGDIPEGYSVSREKKERFSLILESASTNQTSMYLCVSSLLAELGADVLTFGAGSRLTVL.

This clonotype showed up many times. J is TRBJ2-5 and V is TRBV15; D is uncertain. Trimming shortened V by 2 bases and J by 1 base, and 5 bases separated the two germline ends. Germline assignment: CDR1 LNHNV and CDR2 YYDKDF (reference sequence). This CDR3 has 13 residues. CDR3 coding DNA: TGTGCCACCAGCAGAAACTTCCAAGAGACCCAGTACTTC. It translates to CATSRNFQETQYF.

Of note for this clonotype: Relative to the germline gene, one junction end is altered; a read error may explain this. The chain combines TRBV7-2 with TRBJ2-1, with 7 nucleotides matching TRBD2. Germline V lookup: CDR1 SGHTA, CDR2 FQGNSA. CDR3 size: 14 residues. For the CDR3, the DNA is TGTGCTAGCAGCTTAGGGAGCGGGGACTCTGAGCAGTTCTTC. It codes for CASSLGSGDSEQFF.

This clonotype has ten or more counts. DNA for the CDR3: TGTGCCAGCAGCCCCATCAATCATACCGGGGAGCTGTTTTTT. Amino acid sequence: CASSPINHTGELFF. The V call is TRBV7-9, the J call TRBJ2-2; D gene ambiguous. The CDR3 has 14 residues. With 5 bases removed from V and 5 bases from J, the gap between germline ends came to 12 bases. CDR1 and CDR2 (germline): SEHNR, FQNEAQ (reference sequence).

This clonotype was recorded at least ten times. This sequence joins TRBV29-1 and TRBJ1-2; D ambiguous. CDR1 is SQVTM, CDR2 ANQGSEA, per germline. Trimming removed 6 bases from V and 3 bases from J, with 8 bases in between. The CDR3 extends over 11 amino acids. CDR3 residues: CSVETYYGYTF. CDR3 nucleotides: TGCAGCGTGGAAACCTACTATGGCTACACCTTC.

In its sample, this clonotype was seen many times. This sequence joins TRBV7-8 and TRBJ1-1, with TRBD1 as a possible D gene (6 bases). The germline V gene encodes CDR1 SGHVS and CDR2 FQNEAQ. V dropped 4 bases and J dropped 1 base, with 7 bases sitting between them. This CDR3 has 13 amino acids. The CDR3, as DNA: TGTGCCAGCAGCTCCAGGGGGAACACTGAAGCTTTCTTT. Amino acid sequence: CASSSRGNTEAFF.

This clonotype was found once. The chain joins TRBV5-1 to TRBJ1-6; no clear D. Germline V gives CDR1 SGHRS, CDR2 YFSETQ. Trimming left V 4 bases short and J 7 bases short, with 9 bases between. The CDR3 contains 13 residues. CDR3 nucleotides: TGCGCCAGCAGCGGCCTCAGGAATTCACCCCTCCACTTT. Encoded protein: CASSGLRNSPLHF.

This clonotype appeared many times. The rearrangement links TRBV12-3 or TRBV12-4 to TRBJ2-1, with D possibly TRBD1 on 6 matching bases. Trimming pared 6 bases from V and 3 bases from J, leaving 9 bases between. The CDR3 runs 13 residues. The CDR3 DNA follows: TGTGCCAGCAGCAAACAGGGCTACAATGAGCAGTTCTTC. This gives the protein CASSKQGYNEQFF.

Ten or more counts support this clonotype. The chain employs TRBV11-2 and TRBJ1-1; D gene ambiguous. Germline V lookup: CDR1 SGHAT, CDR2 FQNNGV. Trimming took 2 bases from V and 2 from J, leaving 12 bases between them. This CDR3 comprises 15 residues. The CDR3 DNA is TGTGCCAGCAGCTTAAGAGTCAGTGATAACACTGAAGCTTTCTTT. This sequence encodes CASSLRVSDNTEAFF.

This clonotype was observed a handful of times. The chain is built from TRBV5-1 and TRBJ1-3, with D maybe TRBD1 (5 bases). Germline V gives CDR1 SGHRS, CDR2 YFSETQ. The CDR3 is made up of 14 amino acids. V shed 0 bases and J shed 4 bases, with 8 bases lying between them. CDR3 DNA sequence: TGCGCCAGCAGCTTGGAGGGGCTGGGAAACACCATATATTTT. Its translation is CASSLEGLGNTIYF.

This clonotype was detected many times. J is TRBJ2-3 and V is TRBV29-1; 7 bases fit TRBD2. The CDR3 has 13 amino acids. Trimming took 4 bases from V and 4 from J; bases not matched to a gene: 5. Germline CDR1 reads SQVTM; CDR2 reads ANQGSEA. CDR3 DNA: TGCAGCGTTGGCGGGAGAGTATCAGATACGCAGTATTTT. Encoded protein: CSVGGRVSDTQYF.